This T cell receptor beta chain was observed in a study of shared clonotypes between healthy human individuals. Regarding the study as a whole: Clonotype sharing among the donors was expected to vary with sequencing depth.

Method: immunoSEQ multiplex PCR; TCRdb's copy keeps in-frame clones and lacks some. This table has 400,000 or so clones, about 97% appearing once. Germline-derived CDR1 and CDR2 are LNHDA and SQIVND (reference sequence). This CDR3 spans 14 amino acids. The V end lost 3 bases, the J end lost 3 bases, and 9 bases lay between the germline ends. As concerns this clone: Its antigen remains unknown.

This chain connects TRBV19 to TRBJ1-5; D call uncertain. Sequenced material: memory CD8+ T cells sorted from blood. Subset here: CD45RO+ cells pooled with CCR7-negative TemRA cells. The sequence was obtained from a man between 25 and 39 years old in good health. The CDR3 DNA reads as TGTGCCAGTAGTATGGAAGTACTCAATCAGCCCCAGCATTTT. This translates into CASSMEVLNQPQHF.